The 20 T cell receptor beta chains below were found in one sample sequenced in a study of OX40 agonist ivuxolimab in advanced cancers. The repertoire was sequenced with immunoSEQ multiplex PCR; TCRdb's copy has only in-frame clones and lacks some. The repertoire holds 60,000 to 65,000 clones, with roughly 89% as singletons. Here the sequenced sample was CD4+ or CD8+ T cells sorted from blood, taken in a trial of the OX40 agonist ivuxolimab. Source of these receptors: an adult with an advanced solid tumor such as melanoma, head and neck, liver or kidney cancer.

This sequence joins TRBV28 and TRBJ2-7, with D possibly TRBD1 on 5 matching bases. Per the germline V gene, CDR1 is MDHEN and CDR2 is SYDVKM. V was shortened by 5 bases and J by 7 bases, with 27 bases between the two germline ends. This CDR3 is 17 amino acids long. The CDR3: CASSQGGDGVLIAEQYF. In DNA form, the CDR3 reads TGTGCCAGCAGTCAGGGTGGGGATGGGGTCTTAATTGCGGAGCAGTACTTC.

This clone occurred once. The chain joins TRBV7-9 to TRBJ2-1, with a tentative D call TRBD1 (5 bases). V was shortened by 5 bases and J by 1 base, with 15 bases between the two germline ends. CDR3 length: 16 residues. Looked up from germline, CDR1 is SEHNR and CDR2 is FQNEAQ (reference sequence). The CDR3, as DNA: TGTGCCAGCAGCGGGCAGGGCGCGGTATCCTACAATGAGCAGTTCTTC. As protein: CASSGQGAVSYNEQFF.

The chain combines TRBV5-8 with TRBJ2-7; 13 positions match TRBD2. J gave up 5 bases and V 5 bases, and 1 base lay outside the gene matches. The CDR3 has 13 residues. CDR1 is SGHTS and CDR2 is YDEGEE in the germline V gene. The CDR3: CASRGLAGHEQYF. The CDR3 DNA sequence: TGTGCCAGCAGGGGACTAGCGGGACACGAGCAGTACTTC.

This rearrangement joins TRBV7-9 to TRBJ2-5; 8 nucleotides agree with TRBD2. The J segment lost 1 base and the V segment lost 1 base, leaving 5 bases of the junction unmatched. Germline loops: CDR1 SEHNR, CDR2 FQNEAQ (reference sequence). This CDR3 spans 16 amino acids. For the CDR3, the DNA is TGTGCCAGCAGCTTAGATATAGCGGGGATCCAAGAGACCCAGTACTTC. Protein: CASSLDIAGIQETQYF.

The rearrangement links TRBV5-4 to TRBJ1-1; the D is unclear. The V gene lost 4 bases and the J gene lost 5 bases, with 15 bases spanning the gap. CDR3 length equals 14 residues. Germline CDR1 is SGHNT and CDR2 is YYREEE (reference sequence). Here the CDR3 reads CASSPTGIRTEAFF. CDR3 DNA: TGTGCCAGCAGCCCAACGGGGATAAGGACTGAAGCTTTCTTT.

CDR3 bases: TGTGCCAGCAGTTTGCGGGGGAATCAGCCCCAGCATTTT. Amino acids: CASSLRGNQPQHF. The chain uses TRBV27 and TRBJ1-5; D is perhaps TRBD1 (5 bases). Deletions cut 3 bases from V and 4 bases from J, with 7 bases between. CDR1 MNHEY and CDR2 SMNVEV come from the germline V gene (reference sequence). This CDR3 region has 13 residues.

This rearrangement joins TRBV7-6 to TRBJ2-2, with D maybe TRBD2 (5 bases). V was trimmed by 3 bases and J by 2 bases, leaving 19 bases between them. The CDR3 has 18 residues. CDR1 and CDR2 (germline): SGHVS, FNYEAQ. The CDR3 coding sequence is TGTGCCAGCAGCTTCCGGGAACAGCGACCACGAAACACCGGGGAGCTGTTTTTT. This sequence encodes CASSFREQRPRNTGELFF. Full variable domain (remainder filled in from reference TRBV7-6 and TRBJ2-2): GAGVSQSPRYKVTKRGQDVALRCDPISGHVSLYWYRQALGQGPEFLTYFNYEAQQDKSGLPNDRFSAERPEGSISTLTIQRTEQRDSAMYRCASSFREQRPRNTGELFFGEGSRLTVL.

The chain links TRBV9 to TRBJ2-3; D is tentatively TRBD1 or TRBD2 (6 bases each). V was pared by 3 bases and J by 4 bases, with 12 bases between. Germline loops: CDR1 SGDLS, CDR2 YYNGEE. The CDR3 is 14 residues long. CDR3 in amino acids: CASSEGGLADTQYF. CDR3 in DNA: TGTGCCAGCAGCGAGGGGGGTCTGGCAGATACGCAGTATTTT. The whole variable domain, filled in from reference TRBV9 and TRBJ2-3, reads DSGVTQTPKHLITATGQRVTLRCSPRSGDLSVYWYQQSLDQGLQFLIQYYNGEERAKGNILERFSAQQFPDLHSELNLSSLELGDSALYFCASSEGGLADTQYFGPGTRLTVL.

V gene TRBV30 combines with J gene TRBJ1-2, with D hard to call. Germline assignment: CDR1 GTSNPN and CDR2 SVGIG (reference sequence). This CDR3 is 15 amino acids long. V lost 1 base and J lost 5, with 17 bases in between. The CDR3 DNA reads as TGTGCCTGGAGTGGCACGGCGAGCGTTCCTTATGGCTACACCTTC. Translating gives CAWSGTASVPYGYTF. The entire variable domain, with the rest obtained from reference TRBV30 and TRBJ1-2, is as follows: SQTIHQWPATLVQPVGSPLSLECTVEGTSNPNLYWYRQAAGRGLQLLFYSVGIGQISSEVPQNLSASRPQDRQFILSSKKLLLSDSGFYLCAWSGTASVPYGYTFGSGTRLTVV.

J is TRBJ2-7 and V is TRBV9; 7 positions match TRBD2. With 3 bases clipped from V and 0 bases from J, the junction kept 9 bases outside the gene matches. CDR1 SGDLS and CDR2 YYNGEE come from the germline V gene. The CDR3 consists of 16 residues. As DNA, the CDR3 is TGTGCCAGCAGCGCTCAGGCGGCGGGGGTCTCCTACGAGCAGTACTTC. Its protein product is CASSAQAAGVSYEQYF.

The V gene is TRBV27, the J gene TRBJ2-7; TRBD2 might be the D (5 bases). Between the trimmed V and J ends, which lost 5 bases and 6 bases, there was a span of 17 bases. The CDR3 has 14 residues. The germline V gene encodes CDR1 MNHEY and CDR2 SMNVEV (reference sequence). The CDR3 here is CASSPALVGSEQYF. The CDR3 region has the DNA TGTGCCAGCAGTCCTGCGCTGGTGGGGAGCGAGCAGTACTTC.

This clone was recorded once. The CDR3 loop is CASSEVADYNEQFF. The DNA for the CDR3 is TGTGCCAGCAGTGAAGTAGCAGACTACAATGAGCAGTTCTTC. The chain couples TRBV6-1 to TRBJ2-1; D ambiguous. CDR1 is MNHNS and CDR2 is SASEGT in the germline V gene. The V and J ends lost 1 base and 3 bases respectively, with 7 bases between them. The CDR3 is 14 amino acids.

J is TRBJ2-1 and V is TRBV7-3; the match to TRBD1 covers 8 bases. Germline CDR1 is SGHTA and CDR2 is FQGTGA. The CDR3 is made up of 13 amino acids. V was clipped by 6 bases and J by 6 bases; unmatched bases: 4. The CDR3 DNA is TGTGCCAGCAGTTTGACAGGGGTCAATGAGCAGTTCTTC. Encoded protein: CASSLTGVNEQFF.

The chain joins TRBV13 to TRBJ1-1; a possible D gene is TRBD1 (5 bases). This CDR3 is 14 amino acids long. Germline V gene lookup returns CDR1 PRHDT and CDR2 FYEKMQ (reference sequence). Deletions cut 1 base from V and 2 bases from J, with 8 bases between. CDR3 region: CASSLVGHNTEAFF. In nucleotides, the CDR3 is TGTGCCAGCAGCTTAGTAGGACACAACACTGAAGCTTTCTTT.

This clone has a handful of counts. The chain uses TRBV29-1 and TRBJ2-5; the match to TRBD1 covers 8 bases. Germline assignment: CDR1 SQVTM and CDR2 ANQGSEA. This CDR3 is built from 17 residues. Trimming removed 0 bases from V and 1 base from J; junction bases left unmatched: 10. CDR3 nucleotide sequence: TGCAGCGTTGAAGATGGGGAGCAGGGGGCCCTCCAAGAGACCCAGTACTTC. Amino acid sequence: CSVEDGEQGALQETQYF.

The chain carries TRBV5-1 and TRBJ2-1, with 8 bases identical to TRBD2. Per the germline V gene, CDR1 is SGHRS and CDR2 is YFSETQ. The CDR3 is 16 residues long. Unmatched junction bases numbered 13, after V lost 6 bases and J lost 5 bases. The CDR3 sequence: CASTPGGGRIDNEQFF. The CDR3, as DNA: TGCGCCAGCACCCCGGGGGGGGGCCGAATAGACAATGAGCAGTTCTTC. The whole variable domain, remainder taken from reference TRBV5-1 and TRBJ2-1, is KAGVTQTPRYLIKTRGQQVTLSCSPISGHRSVSWYQQTPGQGLQFLFEYFSETQRNKGNFPGRFSGRQFSNSRSEMNVSTLELGDSALYLCASTPGGGRIDNEQFFGPGTRLTVL.

This chain connects TRBV29-1 to TRBJ2-7; D gene unclear. Trimming removed 5 bases from V and 0 bases from J, with 11 bases in between. The CDR3 runs to 13 residues. Per germline, CDR1 SQVTM and CDR2 ANQGSEA. CDR3 DNA sequence: TGCAGCGTTTACAGCTTTAGCTCCTACGAGCAGTACTTC. Translating it yields CSVYSFSSYEQYF.

This chain connects TRBV29-1 to TRBJ2-7; D may be TRBD2 (6 bases). CDR1 and CDR2 (germline): SQVTM, ANQGSEA. Trimming removed 6 bases from V and 0 bases from J, with 9 bases in between. The CDR3 covers 12 residues. This CDR3 reads CSVGDFSYEQYF. In DNA, the CDR3 is TGCAGCGTGGGGGACTTCTCCTACGAGCAGTACTTC.

This rearrangement joins TRBV5-4 to TRBJ2-5, with D unresolved. Germline V lookup: CDR1 SGHNT, CDR2 YYREEE (reference sequence). This CDR3 comprises 13 residues. Deletions cut 3 bases from V and 3 bases from J, with 9 bases between. As DNA, the CDR3 is TGTGCCAGCAGCTCGGACCGTGAAGAGACCCAGTACTTC. Amino acid sequence: CASSSDREETQYF.

CDR3 sequence: CASSGGLADNEQFF. The CDR3 DNA follows: TGTGCCAGCAGTGGGGGACTAGCGGACAATGAGCAGTTCTTC. This chain connects TRBV6-1 to TRBJ2-1; 11 bases match TRBD2. V gave up 4 bases and J gave up 5 bases; unmatched junction bases: 1. CDR3 length: 14 residues. Germline assignment: CDR1 MNHNS and CDR2 SASEGT.